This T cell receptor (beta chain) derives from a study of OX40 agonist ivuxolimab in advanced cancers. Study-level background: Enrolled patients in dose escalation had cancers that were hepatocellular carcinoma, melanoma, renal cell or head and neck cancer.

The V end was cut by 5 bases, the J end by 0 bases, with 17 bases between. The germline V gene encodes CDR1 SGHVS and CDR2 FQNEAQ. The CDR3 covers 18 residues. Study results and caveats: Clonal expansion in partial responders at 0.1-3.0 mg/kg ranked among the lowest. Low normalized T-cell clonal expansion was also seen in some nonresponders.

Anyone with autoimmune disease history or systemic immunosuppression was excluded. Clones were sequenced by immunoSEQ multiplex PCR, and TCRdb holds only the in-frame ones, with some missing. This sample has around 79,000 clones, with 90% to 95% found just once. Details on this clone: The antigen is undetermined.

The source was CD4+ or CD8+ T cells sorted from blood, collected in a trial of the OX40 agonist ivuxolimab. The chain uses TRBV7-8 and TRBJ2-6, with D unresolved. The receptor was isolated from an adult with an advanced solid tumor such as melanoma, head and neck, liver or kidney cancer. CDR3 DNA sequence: TGTGCCAGCAGCCCATTGGATCACGTAGGCTCTGGGGCCAACGTCCTGACTTTC. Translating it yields CASSPLDHVGSGANVLTF.